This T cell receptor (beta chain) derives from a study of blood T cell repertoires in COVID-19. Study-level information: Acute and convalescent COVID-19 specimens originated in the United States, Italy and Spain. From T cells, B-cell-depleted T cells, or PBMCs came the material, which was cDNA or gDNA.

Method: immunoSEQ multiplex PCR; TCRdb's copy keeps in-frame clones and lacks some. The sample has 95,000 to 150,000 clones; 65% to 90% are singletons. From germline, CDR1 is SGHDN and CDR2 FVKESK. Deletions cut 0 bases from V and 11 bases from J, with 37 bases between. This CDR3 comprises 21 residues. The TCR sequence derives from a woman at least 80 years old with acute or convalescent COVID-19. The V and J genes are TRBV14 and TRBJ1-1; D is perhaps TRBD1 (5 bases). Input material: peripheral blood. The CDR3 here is CASSQESPGRGWESNTGGAFF. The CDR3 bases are TGTGCCAGCAGCCAAGAGTCTCCAGGAAGGGGTTGGGAATCTAATACCGGGGGGGCTTTCTTT.